The following is a TCR beta chain sequence with its context. Its target is not known. These data originate in a study of cytomegalovirus exposure and HLA in healthy donors. About the study: Later, an analysis reported that the approximately 120 validation repertoires had used the same platform as the roughly 650 first-cohort repertoires. Study-level findings and limits: The classifier reportedly diagnosed cytomegalovirus status with high specificity and sensitivity.

The assay was immunoSEQ multiplex PCR, and TCRdb's table has in-frame clones only and misses some. The sample contains 90,000 to 150,000 clones, 88% of which appear only once. The CDR3 runs 16 residues. Trimming stripped 5 bases from V and 0 bases from J, with 14 bases between. Germline V gives CDR1 LNHDA, CDR2 SQIVND (reference sequence). This receptor was identified in a young woman in good health and CMV-seropositive. V gene TRBV19 combines with J gene TRBJ2-1; D not resolved. Material for sequencing was PBMCs. CDR3 region: CASSPPTGGSYNEQFF. In DNA, the CDR3 is TGTGCCAGTAGTCCCCCGACCGGCGGCTCCTACAATGAGCAGTTCTTC.